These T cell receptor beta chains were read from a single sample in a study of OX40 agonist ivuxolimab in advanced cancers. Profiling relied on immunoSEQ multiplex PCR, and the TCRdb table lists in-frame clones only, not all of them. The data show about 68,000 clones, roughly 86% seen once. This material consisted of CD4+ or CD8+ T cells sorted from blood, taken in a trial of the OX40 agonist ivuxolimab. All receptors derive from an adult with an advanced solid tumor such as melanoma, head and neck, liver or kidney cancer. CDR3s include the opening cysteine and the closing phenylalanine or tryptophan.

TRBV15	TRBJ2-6	CATSRDYDSGANVLTF
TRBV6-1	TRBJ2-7	CASWTSGRAYEQYF
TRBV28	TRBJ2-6	CASSPVGSGANVLTF
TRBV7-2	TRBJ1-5	CASSLVGHSNQPQHF
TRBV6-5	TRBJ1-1	CASSYGRRANTEAFF
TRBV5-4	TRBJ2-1	CASSTGLYNEQFF
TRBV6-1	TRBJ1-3	CASRGQGNTIYF
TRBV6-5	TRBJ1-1	CASTPGSMNTEAFF
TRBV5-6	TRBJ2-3	CASSPRLAGLTDTQYF
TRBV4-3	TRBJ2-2	CASSLRHGGELFF
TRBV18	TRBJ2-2	CASSPLAGPGELFF